This T cell receptor beta chain was captured in a study of chemoradiotherapy in HPV16-positive cancers. Study as a whole: Functional T-cell assays on a couple of HPV16-positive patients' cells defined candidate HPV-specific clones and common TCR motifs. Study results and limitations: Candidate HPV-specific clones and E7-related TCR motifs grew in tumor during treatment.

To note about this clone: The antigen is unknown.

Sequenced by immunoSEQ multiplex PCR; TCRdb stores in-frame clones only, minus some. The sample yields 53,000 or so clones, over 85% seen once. The sample consisted of blood, taken from a patient who underwent chemoradiotherapy. The receptor was derived from a human donor with HPV-associated anogenital cancer.

CDR3 DNA: TGTGCCAGCAGTTCCGGGCTCAATCAGCCCCAGCATTTT. It is translated as CASSSGLNQPQHF. This chain uses TRBV27 with TRBJ1-5; D remains ambiguous. V was cut by 4 bases and J by 3 bases, with 7 bases left in between. CDR3 length: 13 residues. CDR1 and CDR2 from the germline V gene are MNHEY and SMNVEV (reference sequence).